The source of this T cell receptor beta chain is a study of metastatic and nonmetastatic thyroid tumors. Study in general: Both malignant and benign thyroid patients supplied peripheral blood and tumor or nodule tissue samples, across which the repertoires of these patients were then compared. Regarding the study as a whole: It was reportedly found that TCR beta diversity was significantly higher in malignant thyroid tumors than in benign nodules, a difference seen in both blood and tumor samples.

The ends were cut back, 6 bases at V and 3 bases at J, with 10 bases in the middle. Germline V lookup: CDR1 SQVTM, CDR2 ANQGSEA. CDR3 size: 12 residues. This clone has just a few counts. Its antigen is unknown. The same CDR3 arises from other DNA sequences in this sample as well. Nobody among the patients had been given any treatment before thyroid surgery. Study processing details: A papillary thyroid cancer distant-metastasis classifier was built from CDR3 differences across clinicopathological groups. TCRdb re-called clones from the PCR reads using MiXCR. The V and J calls here are based on TCRdb, not the publication. The data contain 20,000 to 25,000 clones, roughly 14% of them singletons.

Sequenced: tumor tissue. The receptor's source is a female donor with papillary thyroid cancer or a benign thyroid nodule (not recorded which). Some clones in this sample may be carry-over from other donors' samples. This chain connects TRBV29-1 to TRBJ2-3; D possibly corresponds to TRBD1 (5 bases). The CDR3 bases are TGCAGCGTCAGGAGACAGACAGATACGCAGTATTTT. Translated, it gives CSVRRQTDTQYF.